Each of the 22 T cell receptor beta chains below was sequenced from the same sample in a study of beta chain features in type 1 diabetes. Every bit of the isolated RNA underwent reverse transcription, so sequencing read expressed TCRB transcripts. The method was immunoSEQ multiplex PCR; TCRdb's version includes in-frame clones alone and lacks a portion of them. The table lists 200,000 to 300,000 clones, around 26% of them singletons. Sequenced sample: central memory CD4+ T cells from blood. The receptors were gathered from a man aged 25-45 years in good health.

This chain links TRBV7-2 with TRBJ1-5; the D is unclear. This CDR3 spans 13 amino acids. V gave up 1 base and J gave up 3 bases, with 4 bases separating them. Germline loops: CDR1 SGHTA, CDR2 FQGNSA. CDR3 sequence: CASSLGANQPQHF. In nucleotides, the CDR3 is TGTGCCAGCAGCTTAGGGGCCAATCAGCCCCAGCATTTT.

Worth noting for this clone: Other DNA sequences from this sample encode an identical CDR3 as well. The chain has TRBV7-6 and TRBJ2-1; TRBD2 matches 7 bases. Germline assignment: CDR1 SGHVS and CDR2 FNYEAQ. The J segment lost 4 bases and the V segment lost 5 bases, leaving 5 bases of the junction unmatched. This CDR3 is 14 amino acids long. Written as DNA, the CDR3 is TGTGCCAGCAGCCCGAGCGGGACTTACAATGAGCAGTTCTTC. Its protein product is CASSPSGTYNEQFF.

This clone was detected only a few times. The rearrangement links TRBV11-3 to TRBJ2-3, with a tentative D call TRBD1 (5 bases). CDR1 is SGHNT and CDR2 is YENEEA in the germline V gene. The CDR3 is 14 amino acids. V was pared by 4 bases and J by 12 bases, with 20 bases between. The CDR3 loop reads CASSSPWTSPLQYF. DNA of the CDR3: TGTGCCAGCAGCTCTCCCTGGACATCGCCACTACAGTATTTT.

The chain links TRBV4-3 to TRBJ2-4; D may match TRBD1 or TRBD2 (5 bases each). Trimming stripped 1 base from V and 3 bases from J, with 10 bases between. CDR1 LGHNA and CDR2 YSLEER come from the germline V gene. The CDR3 has 15 amino acids. CDR3 sequence reads: CASSQGGTDKNIQYF. CDR3 DNA sequence: TGCGCCAGCAGCCAAGGAGGGACCGACAAAAACATTCAGTACTTC.

This chain connects TRBV25-1 to TRBJ1-6; tentatively, D is TRBD1 (5 bases). Trimming pared 4 bases from V and 8 bases from J, leaving 9 bases between. The CDR3 covers 13 residues. Germline loops: CDR1 MGHDK, CDR2 SYGVNS. The CDR3, as DNA: TGTGCCAGCAGTGCGAAAGGGGATTCACCCCTCCACTTT. Translated: CASSAKGDSPLHF.

This clone was picked up a small number of times. The chain joins TRBV9 to TRBJ2-1; possible D gene TRBD2, 6 bases. CDR3 size: 14 residues. Looked up from germline, CDR1 is SGDLS and CDR2 is YYNGEE. V lost 1 base to trimming and J lost 5 bases, with 10 bases between them. CDR3 nucleotide sequence: TGTGCCAGCAGCGTACACGGGGGTAACAATGAGCAGTTCTTC. This sequence encodes CASSVHGGNNEQFF.

This clone was seen repeatedly, ten times or more. The sample contains more than one DNA sequence encoding this CDR3. The chain uses TRBV7-2 and TRBJ2-7, with TRBD2 identical over 15 bases. Germline loops: CDR1 SGHTA, CDR2 FQGNSA. The CDR3 is 19 amino acids. The V and J ends lost 4 bases and 0 bases, in that order; junction bases with no gene match: 10. CDR3 protein: CASSSGRGLAGGLSYEQYF. DNA of the CDR3: TGTGCCAGCAGCTCGGGTCGGGGACTAGCGGGAGGCCTCTCCTACGAGCAGTACTTC.

The chain couples TRBV25-1 to TRBJ2-7; 8 bases are a match to TRBD1. The CDR3 length is 12 residues. The germline V gene encodes CDR1 MGHDK and CDR2 SYGVNS. The junction had 0 bases not matched to a gene; V was cut back by 6 bases and J by 2 bases. The CDR3: CASRDRAYEQYF. CDR3 in DNA: TGTGCCAGCAGGGACAGGGCCTACGAGCAGTACTTC.

The genes are TRBV2 and TRBJ2-3; tentatively, D is TRBD1 (6 bases). V dropped 6 bases and J dropped 6 bases, with 7 bases sitting between them. The CDR3 has 11 residues. Germline CDR1 is SNHLY and CDR2 is FYNNEI. The CDR3 DNA sequence: TGTGCCAGCAGCACAGGGGATACGCAGTATTTT. The encoded protein is CASSTGDTQYF.

This sequence joins TRBV25-1 and TRBJ2-3; perhaps TRBD2 as D (5 bases). The CDR3 is made up of 14 amino acids. In germline, CDR1 is MGHDK, CDR2 SYGVNS. V lost 0 bases, J lost 8 bases, and 12 bases lay in between. As DNA, the CDR3 is TGTGCCAGCAGTGAATACCGGGGAGACGCTACGCAGTATTTT. This sequence encodes CASSEYRGDATQYF.

This clone was seen more than once but under ten times. The CDR3: CASSGARDGDEQYF. Written as DNA, the CDR3 is TGCGCCAGCAGCGGTGCAAGGGATGGCGACGAGCAGTACTTC. The rearrangement links TRBV5-1 to TRBJ2-7; D unclear. The CDR3 consists of 14 residues. Germline V lookup: CDR1 SGHRS, CDR2 YFSETQ. Trimming left V 4 bases short and J 5 bases short, with 16 bases between.

This clone was counted many times. The chain has TRBV30 and TRBJ2-7; 9 positions agree with TRBD1. The J segment lost 3 bases and the V segment lost 5 bases, leaving 8 bases of the junction unmatched. Germline-derived CDR1 and CDR2 are GTSNPN and SVGIG (reference sequence). This CDR3 has 14 amino acids. CDR3 coding DNA: TGTGCCTGGCCCATAGGGACAGGGTACTACGAGCAGTACTTC. Residues: CAWPIGTGYYEQYF.

The genes are TRBV5-4 and TRBJ2-3; TRBD1 matches at 7 bases. Germline CDR1 and CDR2: SGHNT and YYREEE (reference sequence). The trim removed 3 bases at V and 4 bases at J, leaving 2 bases unmatched. The CDR3 has 13 residues. CDR3 in DNA: TGTGCCAGCAGCTCGGACAGGCCAGATACGCAGTATTTT. Protein sequence: CASSSDRPDTQYF.

In its sample, this clone was seen many times. This rearrangement joins TRBV28 to TRBJ2-1; unclear D gene. Germline values: CDR1 MDHEN, CDR2 SYDVKM. V lost 8 bases, J lost 10 bases, and 12 bases lay in between. This CDR3 has 11 residues. The CDR3 nucleotides are TGTGCCAGCGTTCGCACGGGCGAGCAGTTCTTC. Amino acid sequence: CASVRTGEQFF.

The genes are TRBV18 and TRBJ2-1; D not resolved. The V gene lost 2 bases and the J gene lost 2 bases, with 7 bases spanning the gap. CDR1 is KGHSH and CDR2 is LQKENI in the germline V gene. The CDR3 loop spans 14 amino acids. CDR3 sequence reads: CASSPNLAYNEQFF. CDR3 in DNA: TGTGCCAGCTCACCAAATCTAGCCTACAATGAGCAGTTCTTC.

This clone was detected ten times or more. The chain joins TRBV14 to TRBJ2-1, with D unclear. Germline CDR1 and CDR2: SGHDN and FVKESK. This CDR3 comprises 16 residues. V was cut by 4 bases and J by 1 base, with 14 bases left in between. The CDR3 is CASSPTHSFSYNEQFF. In DNA, the CDR3 is TGTGCCAGCAGCCCGACACATTCATTTTCCTACAATGAGCAGTTCTTC.

The V call is TRBV2, the J call TRBJ2-7; D is ambiguous. Per the germline V gene, CDR1 is SNHLY and CDR2 is FYNNEI. The CDR3 length is 12 residues. V lost 4 bases, J lost 0 bases, and 4 bases lay in between. CDR3 sequence: CASSAGSYEQYF. The DNA of the CDR3 is TGTGCCAGCAGTGCGGGCTCCTACGAGCAGTACTTC.

V and J are TRBV30 and TRBJ1-6; D unclear. The CDR3 is 12 residues long. Trimming removed 4 bases at V and 9 bases at J, with 10 bases between. Looked up from germline, CDR1 is GTSNPN and CDR2 is SVGIG (reference sequence). The CDR3 bases are TGTGCCTGGAATAATGTGGCTTCACCCCTCCACTTT. It is translated as CAWNNVASPLHF.

The chain links TRBV6-5 to TRBJ1-2, with D uncertain. V lost 0 bases and J lost 4, with 12 bases in between. This CDR3 has 15 amino acids. CDR1 and CDR2 (germline): MNHEY, SVGAGI. CDR3 nucleotide sequence: TGTGCCAGCAGTTACTCGATGCTGGGTACCTATGGCTACACCTTC. Residues: CASSYSMLGTYGYTF.

The rearrangement uses TRBV2 and TRBJ1-1; D remains unclear. The germline gives CDR1 SNHLY, CDR2 FYNNEI. The V and J ends lost 4 bases and 10 bases respectively, with 13 bases between them. This CDR3 contains 12 residues. The CDR3 DNA reads as TGTGCCAGCAGTGGTAGGAAGGAACGAGCTTTCTTT. Translated: CASSGRKERAFF.

This chain's CDR3 is CASSRLQFGAEAFF. The CDR3 DNA is TGTGCCAGCTCACGCCTACAATTCGGGGCTGAAGCTTTCTTT. The gene calls are TRBV18 and TRBJ1-1, with unresolved D. The V end lost 4 bases, the J end lost 6 bases, and 15 bases lay between the germline ends. Germline V CDR1 and CDR2: KGHSH, LQKENI. This CDR3 is built from 14 residues.

This clone was observed a few times. The V gene is TRBV7-2, the J gene TRBJ2-5; TRBD2 matches at 11 bases. The CDR3 is made up of 16 amino acids. The germline CDR1 and CDR2 sequences are SGHTA and FQGNSA. V trimming: 3 bases; J trimming: 2 bases; junction bases outside the gene matches: 5. The CDR3 DNA reads as TGTGCCAGCAGCTTCTTAGCGGGAGGGGGGCAAGAGACCCAGTACTTC. Its protein is CASSFLAGGGQETQYF.